A single sample gave rise to the 9 T cell receptor beta chains below, sequenced in a study of shared clonotypes between healthy human individuals. Here immunoSEQ multiplex PCR was the method, and the copy in TCRdb shows in-frame clones only, minus some. In the table there are about 1 million clones, about 77% of which are singletons. Sequenced material: memory CD4+ T cells sorted from blood. Subset reported: CD45RA-negative fraction. The receptors stem from a man between 18 and 35 years old in good health.

V and J are TRBV9 and TRBJ2-5, with 9 positions matching TRBD2. Germline V gene data show CDR1 as SGDLS and CDR2 as YYNGEE. There are 15 residues in the CDR3. V lost 2 bases and J lost 5; bases outside the gene matches: 7. DNA for the CDR3: TGTGCCAGCAGCGTCCTTAGCGGGAGTGGGGAGACCCAGTACTTC. Translated, it gives CASSVLSGSGETQYF. Using reference TRBV9 and TRBJ2-5 for the parts outside the CDR3, the full variable domain is DSGVTQTPKHLITATGQRVTLRCSPRSGDLSVYWYQQSLDQGLQFLIQYYNGEERAKGNILERFSAQQFPDLHSELNLSSLELGDSALYFCASSVLSGSGETQYFGPGTRLLVL.

V and J are TRBV5-1 and TRBJ2-7; 8 nucleotides agree with TRBD1. The V and J ends lost 4 bases and 4 bases, in that order; junction bases with no gene match: 10. Germline values: CDR1 SGHRS, CDR2 YFSETQ. This CDR3 has 15 residues. For the CDR3, the DNA is TGCGCCAGCAGCCCTGAACGGACAGGGTCTTACGAGCAGTACTTC. It encodes CASSPERTGSYEQYF. The complete variable domain, with remaining parts taken from reference TRBV5-1 and TRBJ2-7, reads KAGVTQTPRYLIKTRGQQVTLSCSPISGHRSVSWYQQTPGQGLQFLFEYFSETQRNKGNFPGRFSGRQFSNSRSEMNVSTLELGDSALYLCASSPERTGSYEQYFGPGTRLTVT.

The rearrangement uses TRBV7-2 and TRBJ2-7, with 11 bases matching TRBD2. CDR3 length: 18 residues. The germline V gene encodes CDR1 SGHTA and CDR2 FQGNSA. V shed 2 bases and J 0 bases; nucleotides not matched to a gene: 9. DNA of the CDR3: TGTGCCAGCAGCTTACCCGGGACTAGCGGAGGAAGCTCCTACGAGCAGTACTTC. Protein: CASSLPGTSGGSSYEQYF.

This chain links TRBV6-5 with TRBJ2-7; 9 nucleotides line up with TRBD1. Germline loops: CDR1 MNHEY, CDR2 SVGAGI. CDR3 size: 15 residues. After removal of 6 bases from V and 4 bases from J, the junction contained 10 bases not matched to a gene. CDR3 loop: CASSPQRTGAYEQYF. CDR3 DNA: TGTGCCAGCAGCCCGCAGAGGACAGGGGCGTACGAGCAGTACTTC.

V is TRBV27 and J is TRBJ2-3; tentatively, D is TRBD1 or TRBD2 (5 bases each). Germline CDR1 MNHEY, CDR2 SMNVEV (reference sequence). The CDR3 loop spans 14 amino acids. V shed 6 bases and J shed 0 bases, with 10 bases lying between them. CDR3 bases: TGTGCCAGCAGGCTGGGACGGAGCACAGATACGCAGTATTTT. Translation: CASRLGRSTDTQYF.

This chain connects TRBV10-3 to TRBJ1-2, with D perhaps TRBD1 (6 bases). Germline V gene sequence: CDR1 ENHRY, CDR2 SYGVKD. CDR3 length: 13 residues. Trimming took off 6 bases at V and 4 bases at J, with 12 bases between the two ends. CDR3 coding DNA: TGTGCCATCAGACGGGACACCCTCTATGGCTACACCTTC. This codes for CAIRRDTLYGYTF.

Note on this clone: This sample also contains other DNA sequences that code for the same CDR3. The chain is built from TRBV5-1 and TRBJ1-4; tentatively, D is TRBD1 (5 bases). The CDR3 totals 12 residues. Per the germline V gene, CDR1 is SGHRS and CDR2 is YFSETQ. Trimming shortened V by 0 bases and J by 8 bases, and 5 bases separated the two germline ends. The CDR3 bases are TGCGCCAGCAGCTTGGACAGGGAAAAACTGTTTTTT. Its translation is CASSLDREKLFF.

The chain carries TRBV7-2 and TRBJ2-7, with D tentatively TRBD1 or TRBD2 (5 bases each). Germline V gives CDR1 SGHTA, CDR2 FQGNSA. The V end was cut by 1 base, the J end by 4 bases, with 14 bases between. The CDR3 covers 15 residues. CDR3 nucleotides: TGTGCCAGCAGCTTAGATGGGGGAGAGGGTTACGAGCAGTACTTC. Its protein product is CASSLDGGEGYEQYF.

This rearrangement joins TRBV10-3 to TRBJ1-2; D not certain. The CDR3 spans 11 residues. V gave up 7 bases and J gave up 4 bases, with 7 bases separating them. Germline V gives CDR1 ENHRY, CDR2 SYGVKD. CDR3 sequence reads: CAITDGYGYTF. The DNA for the CDR3 is TGTGCCATCACTGACGGCTATGGCTACACCTTC.